This T cell receptor (beta chain) stems from a study of blood T cell repertoires in COVID-19. The repertoire was sequenced with immunoSEQ multiplex PCR; TCRdb's copy has only in-frame clones and lacks some. Among some 99,000 clones, 70% to 90% were seen once, and the ten largest hold roughly 13%. This CDR3 contains 19 residues. The V gene end was trimmed by 2 bases and the J gene end by 1 base; junction bases not matched to a gene: 13. Germline V gives CDR1 MNHEY, CDR2 SMNVEV (reference sequence). The sample consisted of peripheral blood. This chain uses TRBV27 with TRBJ1-5, with TRBD1 matching 8 bases. This TCR came from a woman aged 60-75 years in a cohort sampled during active or convalescent COVID-19. The DNA for the CDR3 is TGTGCCAGCAGTTTACGGGGGACCAGGGGGCTGGTGAGCAATCAGCCCCAGCATTTT. It yields the protein CASSLRGTRGLVSNQPQHF.